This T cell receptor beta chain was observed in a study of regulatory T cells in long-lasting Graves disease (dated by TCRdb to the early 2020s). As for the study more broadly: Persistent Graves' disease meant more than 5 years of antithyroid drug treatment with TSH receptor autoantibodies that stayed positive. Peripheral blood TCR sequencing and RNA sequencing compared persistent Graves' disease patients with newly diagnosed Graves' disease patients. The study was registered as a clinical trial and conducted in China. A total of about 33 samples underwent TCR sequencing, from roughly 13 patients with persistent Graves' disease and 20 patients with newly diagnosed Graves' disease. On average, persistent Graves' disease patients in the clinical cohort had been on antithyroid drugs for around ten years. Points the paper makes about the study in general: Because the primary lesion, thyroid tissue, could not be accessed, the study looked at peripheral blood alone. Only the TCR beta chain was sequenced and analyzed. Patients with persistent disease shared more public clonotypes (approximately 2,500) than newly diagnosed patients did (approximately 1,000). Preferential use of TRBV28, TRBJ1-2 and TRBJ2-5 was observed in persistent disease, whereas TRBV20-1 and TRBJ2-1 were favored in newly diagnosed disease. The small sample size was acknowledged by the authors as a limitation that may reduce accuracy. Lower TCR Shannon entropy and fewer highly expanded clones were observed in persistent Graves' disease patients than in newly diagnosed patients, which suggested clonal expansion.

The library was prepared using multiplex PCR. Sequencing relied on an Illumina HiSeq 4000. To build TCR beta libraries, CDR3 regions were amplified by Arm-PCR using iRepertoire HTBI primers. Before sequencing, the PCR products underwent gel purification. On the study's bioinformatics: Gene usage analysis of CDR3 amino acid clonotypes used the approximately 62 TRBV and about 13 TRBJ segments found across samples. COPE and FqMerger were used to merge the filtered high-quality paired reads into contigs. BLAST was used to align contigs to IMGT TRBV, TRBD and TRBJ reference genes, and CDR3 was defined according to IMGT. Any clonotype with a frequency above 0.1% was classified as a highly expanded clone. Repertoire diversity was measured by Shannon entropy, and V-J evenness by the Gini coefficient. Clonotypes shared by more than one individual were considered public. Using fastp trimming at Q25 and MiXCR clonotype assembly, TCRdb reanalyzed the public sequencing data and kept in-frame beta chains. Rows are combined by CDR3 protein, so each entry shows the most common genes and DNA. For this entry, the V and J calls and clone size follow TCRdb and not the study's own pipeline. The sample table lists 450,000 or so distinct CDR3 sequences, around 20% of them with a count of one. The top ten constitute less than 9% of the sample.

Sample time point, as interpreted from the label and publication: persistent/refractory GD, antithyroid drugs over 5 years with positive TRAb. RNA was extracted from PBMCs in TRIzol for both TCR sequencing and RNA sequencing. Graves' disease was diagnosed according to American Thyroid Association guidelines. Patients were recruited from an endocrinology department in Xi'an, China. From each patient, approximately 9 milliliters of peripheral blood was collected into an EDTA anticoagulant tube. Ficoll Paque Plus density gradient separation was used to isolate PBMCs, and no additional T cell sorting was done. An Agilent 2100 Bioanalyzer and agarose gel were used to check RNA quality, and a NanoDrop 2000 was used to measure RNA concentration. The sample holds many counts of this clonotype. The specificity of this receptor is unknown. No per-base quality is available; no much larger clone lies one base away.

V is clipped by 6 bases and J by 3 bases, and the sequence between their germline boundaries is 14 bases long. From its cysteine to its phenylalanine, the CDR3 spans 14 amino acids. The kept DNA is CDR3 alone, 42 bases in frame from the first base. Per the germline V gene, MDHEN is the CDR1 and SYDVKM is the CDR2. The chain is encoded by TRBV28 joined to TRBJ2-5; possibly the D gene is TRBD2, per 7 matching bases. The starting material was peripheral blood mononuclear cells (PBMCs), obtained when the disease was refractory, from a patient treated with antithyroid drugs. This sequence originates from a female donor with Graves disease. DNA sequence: TGTGCCAGCAGCCCCGGGGGGCGTGAAGAGACCCAGTACTTC. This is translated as CASSPGGREETQYF. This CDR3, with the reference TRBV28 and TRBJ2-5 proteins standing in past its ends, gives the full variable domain DVKVTQSSRYLVKRTGEKVFLECVQDMDHENMFWYRQDPGLGLRLIYFSYDVKMKEKGDIPEGYSVSREKKERFSLILESASTNQTSMYLCASSPGGREETQYFGPGTRLLVL.